The TCR beta chain described here comes from a study of beta chain features in type 1 diabetes. Study-level findings and limits: Type 1 diabetes patients had VDJ junctions that carried fewer insertions and more deletions. All four CD4+ subsets from Type 1 diabetes patients carried moderately but significantly shorter TCRB CDR3s.

The whole isolated RNA underwent reverse transcription, so sequencing captured expressed TCRB transcripts. TCRdb's copy holds only in-frame clones and misses some; the assay was immunoSEQ multiplex PCR. Of 350,000 to 450,000 clones in the sample, approximately 15% are singletons; the top ten hold approximately 0.019%. This clone was found a few times. What it recognizes is unknown. CDR1 and CDR2 from the germline V gene are SGHDT and YYEEEE. This CDR3 is 12 amino acids long. The germline V and J ends were trimmed by 0 bases and 1 base, with 2 bases remaining between them. Donors underwent one heparinised blood draw, around 120 mL on average. Staining for CD45RO/CCR7/CD25/CD127/CD95/CD27 allowed sorting of CD4+ naive, central memory, regulatory and stem cell-like memory cells.

Sequenced input: naive CD4+ T cells from blood. The TCR sequence derives from a woman aged 18-30 years in good health. The gene calls are TRBV5-6 and TRBJ2-7; no reliable D call. The CDR3 nucleotides are TGTGCCAGCAGCTTGGCATCCTACGAGCAGTACTTC. Encoded protein: CASSLASYEQYF.